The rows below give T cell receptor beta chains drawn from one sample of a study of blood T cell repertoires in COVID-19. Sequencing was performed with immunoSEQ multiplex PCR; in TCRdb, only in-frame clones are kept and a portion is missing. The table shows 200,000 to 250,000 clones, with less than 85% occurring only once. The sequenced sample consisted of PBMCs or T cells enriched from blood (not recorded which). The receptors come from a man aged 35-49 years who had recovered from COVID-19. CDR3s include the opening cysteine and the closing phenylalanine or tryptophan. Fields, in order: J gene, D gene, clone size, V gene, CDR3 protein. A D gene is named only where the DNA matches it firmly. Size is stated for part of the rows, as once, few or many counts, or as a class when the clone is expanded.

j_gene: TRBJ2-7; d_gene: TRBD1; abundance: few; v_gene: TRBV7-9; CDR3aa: CASSPIGGYSYEQYF
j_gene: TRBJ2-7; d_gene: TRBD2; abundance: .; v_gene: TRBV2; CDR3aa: CASSEALTSGFSYEQYF
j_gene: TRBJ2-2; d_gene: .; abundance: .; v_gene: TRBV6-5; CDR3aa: CASSYVRGDTGELFF
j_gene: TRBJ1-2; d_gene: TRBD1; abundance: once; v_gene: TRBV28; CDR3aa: CASSNPGTDAVLYGYTF
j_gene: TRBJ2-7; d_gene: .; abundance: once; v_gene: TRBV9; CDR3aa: CASSDGTLYEQYF
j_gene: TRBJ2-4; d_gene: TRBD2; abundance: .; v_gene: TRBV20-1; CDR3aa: CSATRELIQYF
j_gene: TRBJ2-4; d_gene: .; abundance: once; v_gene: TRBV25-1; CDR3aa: CASSESRLAKNIQYF
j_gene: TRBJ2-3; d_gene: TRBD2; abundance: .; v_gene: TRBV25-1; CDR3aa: CASSVGLAGFREQYF
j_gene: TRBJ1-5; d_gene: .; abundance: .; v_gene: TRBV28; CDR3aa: CASSSINQPQHF
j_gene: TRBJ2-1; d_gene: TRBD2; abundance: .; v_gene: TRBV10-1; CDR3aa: CASSEGSGRVDEQFF
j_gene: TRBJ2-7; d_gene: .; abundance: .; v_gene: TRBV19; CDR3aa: CASSQGNEQYF
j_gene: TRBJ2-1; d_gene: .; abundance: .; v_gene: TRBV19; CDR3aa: CASSIDEFGEQFF
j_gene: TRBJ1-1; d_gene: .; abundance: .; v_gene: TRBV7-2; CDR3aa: CASSFNRNTEAFF
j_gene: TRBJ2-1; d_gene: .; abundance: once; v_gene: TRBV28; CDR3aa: CASSQPGVAAQGEQFF
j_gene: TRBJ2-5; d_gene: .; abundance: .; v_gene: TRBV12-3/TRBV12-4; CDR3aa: CASSFMGEETQYF
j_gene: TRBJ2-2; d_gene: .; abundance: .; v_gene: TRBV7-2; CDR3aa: CASSPWFSPRGTGELFF
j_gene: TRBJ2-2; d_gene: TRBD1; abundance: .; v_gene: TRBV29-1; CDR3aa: CSVEDPGGTGELFF
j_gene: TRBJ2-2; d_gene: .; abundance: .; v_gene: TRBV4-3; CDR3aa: CASSQDGGEAGELFF
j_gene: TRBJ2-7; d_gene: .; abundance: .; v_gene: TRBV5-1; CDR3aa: CASSAPTGTYEQYF
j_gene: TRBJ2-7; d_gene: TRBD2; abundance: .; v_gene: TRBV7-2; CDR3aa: CASSTTAGENEQYF
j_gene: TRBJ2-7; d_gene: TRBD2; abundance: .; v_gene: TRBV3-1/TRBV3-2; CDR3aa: CASSQWGTSGSGYEQYF
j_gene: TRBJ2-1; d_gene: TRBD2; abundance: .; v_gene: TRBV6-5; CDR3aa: CASSPGLAGQFF
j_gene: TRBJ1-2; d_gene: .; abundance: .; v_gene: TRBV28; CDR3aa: CASSLYPIDYGYTF
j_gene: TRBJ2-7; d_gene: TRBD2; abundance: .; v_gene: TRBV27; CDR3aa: CASSPGTGGWEQYF
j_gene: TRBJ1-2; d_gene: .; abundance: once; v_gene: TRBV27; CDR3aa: CASSWHPANYGYTF
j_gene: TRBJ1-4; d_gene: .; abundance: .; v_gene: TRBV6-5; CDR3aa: CATGAGNEKLFF
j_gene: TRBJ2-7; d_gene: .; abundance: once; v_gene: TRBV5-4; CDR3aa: CASSFSTRSSYEQYF
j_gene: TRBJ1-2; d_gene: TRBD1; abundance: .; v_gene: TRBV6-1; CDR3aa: CASSEMGGQDFGYTF
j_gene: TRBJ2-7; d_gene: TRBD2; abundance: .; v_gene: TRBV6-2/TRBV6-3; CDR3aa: CASSSFSGTRTYEQYF
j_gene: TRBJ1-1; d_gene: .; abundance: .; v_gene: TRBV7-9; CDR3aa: CASSSQREGWTEAFF
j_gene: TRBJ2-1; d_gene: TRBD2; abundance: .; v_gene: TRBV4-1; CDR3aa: CASSQDASGMGQFF
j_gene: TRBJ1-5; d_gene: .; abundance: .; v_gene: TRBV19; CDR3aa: CASSTLGVSNQPQHF
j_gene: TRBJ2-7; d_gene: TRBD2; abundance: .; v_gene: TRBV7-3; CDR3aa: CASSLTGLREVDEQYF
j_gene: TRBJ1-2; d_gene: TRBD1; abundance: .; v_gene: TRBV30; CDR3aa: CAWSPILTGGLGGYTF
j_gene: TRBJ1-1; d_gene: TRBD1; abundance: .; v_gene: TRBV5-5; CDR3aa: CASSPDRGWNAEAFF
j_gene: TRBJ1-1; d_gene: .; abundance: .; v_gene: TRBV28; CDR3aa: CASSLGYRPTEAFF
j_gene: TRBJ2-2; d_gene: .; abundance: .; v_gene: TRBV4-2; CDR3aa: CASSQDPGMGTGELFF
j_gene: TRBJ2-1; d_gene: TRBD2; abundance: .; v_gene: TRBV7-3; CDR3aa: CASSLKAGGAYNEQFF
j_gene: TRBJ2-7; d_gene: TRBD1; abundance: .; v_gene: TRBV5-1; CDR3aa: CASSTGTGGYEQYF
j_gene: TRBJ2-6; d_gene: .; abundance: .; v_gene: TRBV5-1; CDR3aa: CASSLTTGSGANVLTF
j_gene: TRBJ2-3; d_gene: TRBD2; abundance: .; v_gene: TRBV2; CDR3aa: CASNFPTGGTDTQYF
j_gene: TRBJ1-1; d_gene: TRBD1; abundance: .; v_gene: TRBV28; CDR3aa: CASSRRQGLNTEAFF
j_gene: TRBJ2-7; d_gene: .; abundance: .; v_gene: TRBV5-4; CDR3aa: CASRPQDTSYEQYF
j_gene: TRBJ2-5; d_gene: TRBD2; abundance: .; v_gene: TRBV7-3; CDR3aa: CASSITGLAGGRQTQYF
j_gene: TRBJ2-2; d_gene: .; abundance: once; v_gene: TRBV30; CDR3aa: CAWRQVAGELFF
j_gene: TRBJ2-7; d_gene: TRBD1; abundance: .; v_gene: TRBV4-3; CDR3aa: CASSQTTGAYEQYF
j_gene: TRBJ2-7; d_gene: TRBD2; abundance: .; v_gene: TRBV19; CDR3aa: CASSDPGTSGTYEQYF